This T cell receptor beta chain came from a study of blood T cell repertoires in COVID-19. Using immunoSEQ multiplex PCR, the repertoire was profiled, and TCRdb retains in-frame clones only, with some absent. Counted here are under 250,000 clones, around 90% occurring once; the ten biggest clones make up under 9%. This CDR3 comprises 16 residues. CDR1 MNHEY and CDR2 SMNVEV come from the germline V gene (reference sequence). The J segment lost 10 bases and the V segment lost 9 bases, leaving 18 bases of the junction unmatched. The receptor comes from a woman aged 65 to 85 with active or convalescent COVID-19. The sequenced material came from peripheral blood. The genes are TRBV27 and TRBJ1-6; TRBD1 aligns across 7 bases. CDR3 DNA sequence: TGTGCCAGTCGGCGCCAAACAGGGGCCTCGGGATCACCCCTCCACTTT. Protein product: CASRRQTGASGSPLHF.